This TCR beta chain was sequenced in a study of technical replicates of blood from several donors. V lost 4 bases to trimming and J lost 7 bases; unmatched junction nucleotides: 3. There are 14 residues in the CDR3. Germline CDR1 reads SGDLS; CDR2 reads YYNGEE. Generated by immunoSEQ multiplex PCR, the TCRdb table keeps only in-frame clones and is missing some. Of under 90,000 clones in the sample, 93% were seen once. Sequencing was performed on T cells isolated from PBMCs. The V call is TRBV9, the J call TRBJ2-5; TRBD2 aligns across 14 bases. This clonotype was obtained from a human donor in good health. The CDR3 loop reads CASSTGTSGGTQYF. The CDR3, as DNA: TGTGCCAGCAGCACCGGGACTAGCGGGGGGACCCAGTACTTC.